The next 13 T cell receptor beta chains were all read from a single sample in a study of Ad26.COV2.S vaccination and SARS-CoV-2 variants. The treatment is: some 19 received Ad26.COV2.S at low or high dose, single or two shots; a few received placebo; per-sample allocation not given. At day 63 after the first vaccine or placebo injection, samples were drawn. The protocol was immunoSEQ multiplex PCR, while the TCRdb copy is restricted to in-frame clones and leaves out a portion. The repertoire includes approximately 420,000 clones, around 89% of them detected once, and approximately 4% sits in the top ten. The input for sequencing was peripheral blood, taken in a trial of Ad26.COV2.S vaccine versus placebo. The receptors derive from a person aged 18-65 years who received the Ad26.COV2.S COVID-19 vaccine or a placebo.

This sequence joins TRBV19 and TRBJ1-4; possible D gene TRBD1, 5 bases. This CDR3 comprises 18 residues. Trimming cost V 0 bases and J 4 bases, with 18 bases left between them. CDR1 and CDR2 (germline): LNHDA, SQIVND (reference sequence). As DNA, the CDR3 is TGTGCCAGTAGTATAGAAGGCGGTTGGGGCGACGGTAATGAAAAACTGTTTTTT. Encoded protein: CASSIEGGWGDGNEKLFF.

The chain carries TRBV7-2 and TRBJ2-3; D is ambiguous. The CDR3 length is 12 residues. Germline values: CDR1 SGHTA, CDR2 FQGNSA. V was shortened by 5 bases and J by 6 bases, with 9 bases between the two germline ends. CDR3 sequence: CASSPVWDTQYF. CDR3 nucleotides: TGTGCCAGCAGCCCCGTGTGGGATACGCAGTATTTT. Full variable domain (missing parts from reference TRBV7-2 and TRBJ2-3): GAGVSQSPSNKVTEKGKDVELRCDPISGHTALYWYRQSLGQGLEFLIYFQGNSAPDKSGLPSDRFSAERTGGSVSTLTIQRTQQEDSAVYLCASSPVWDTQYFGPGTRLTVL.

The chain recombines TRBV4-1 with TRBJ2-6, with D possibly being TRBD2 (6 bases). Trimming cost V 3 bases and J 1 base, with 16 bases left between them. Germline CDR1 reads MGHRA; CDR2 reads YSYEKL. The CDR3 runs 18 residues. The CDR3 region has the DNA TGCGCCAGCAGCCAGTCAGGAGGGTCCCCGTCTGGGGCCAACGTCCTGACTTTC. Translated, it gives CASSQSGGSPSGANVLTF.

The chain is built from TRBV7-9 and TRBJ2-1; 9 bases align to TRBD1. This CDR3 contains 17 residues. Germline-derived CDR1 and CDR2 are SEHNR and FQNEAQ (reference sequence). J gave up 9 bases and V 4 bases, and 16 bases lay outside the gene matches. The CDR3, as DNA: TGTGCCAGCAGCTCCCGGAATCCGGGACAGGGAATTGGTGAGCAGTTCTTC. Its protein is CASSSRNPGQGIGEQFF.

This clone was observed a single time. The chain couples TRBV30 to TRBJ2-7; the D is unclear. The CDR3 has 13 residues. V dropped 4 bases and J dropped 3 bases, with 13 bases sitting between them. The germline V gene has CDR1 GTSNPN and CDR2 SVGIG (reference sequence). The CDR3 coding sequence is TGTGCCTGGAACGGCTGGACGAGCTACGAGCAGTACTTC. Residues: CAWNGWTSYEQYF.

V gene TRBV28 combines with J gene TRBJ1-2; D possibly corresponds to TRBD1 (5 bases). Germline V gives CDR1 MDHEN, CDR2 SYDVKM. This CDR3 spans 14 amino acids. Trimming took off 6 bases at V and 6 bases at J, with 17 bases between the two ends. CDR3 sequence: CASRPPGKVDGYTF. The DNA for the CDR3 is TGTGCCAGCAGACCTCCAGGGAAAGTGGATGGCTACACCTTC.

The chain recombines TRBV9 with TRBJ1-6, with D maybe TRBD1 (5 bases). Trimming pared 0 bases from V and 10 bases from J, leaving 11 bases between. This CDR3 is 14 amino acids long. Per the germline V gene, CDR1 is SGDLS and CDR2 is YYNGEE. CDR3 bases: TGTGCCAGCAGCGTAGTACAGGACGGATCACCCCTCCACTTT. It codes for CASSVVQDGSPLHF.

The chain links TRBV19 to TRBJ2-3, with D possibly being TRBD1 or TRBD2 (5 bases each). CDR1 and CDR2 from the germline V gene are LNHDA and SQIVND (reference sequence). V was trimmed by 7 bases and J by 0 bases, leaving 11 bases between them. CDR3 length: 14 amino acids. The CDR3: CASNRGPSTDTQYF. CDR3 in DNA: TGTGCCAGTAATCGGGGCCCTAGCACAGATACGCAGTATTTT. Drawing the rest from reference TRBV19 and TRBJ2-3, the complete variable domain is DGGITQSPKYLFRKEGQNVTLSCEQNLNHDAMYWYRQDPGQGLRLIYYSQIVNDFQKGDIAEGYSVSREKKESFPLTVTSAQKNPTAFYLCASNRGPSTDTQYFGPGTRLTVL.

In its sample, this clone was seen once. The chain uses TRBV19 and TRBJ2-7; weak D call: TRBD1 (8 bases). The germline V gene encodes CDR1 LNHDA and CDR2 SQIVND (reference sequence). V gave up 10 bases and J gave up 11 bases, with 18 bases separating them. The CDR3 length is 11 residues. CDR3 in amino acids: CATTQGGQEYF. The CDR3 DNA sequence: TGTGCCACCACACAGGGGGGGCAAGAGTACTTC.

The chain links TRBV5-6 to TRBJ2-1; TRBD2 matches 10 bases. Looked up from germline, CDR1 is SGHDT and CDR2 is YYEEEE. CDR3 length: 15 residues. After removal of 3 bases from V and 7 bases from J, the junction contained 7 bases not matched to a gene. The CDR3 sequence: CASSSSAGGMNEQFF. The CDR3 DNA follows: TGTGCCAGCAGCTCGTCAGCGGGGGGGATGAATGAGCAGTTCTTC.

This clone was counted between two and nine times. The chain recombines TRBV7-6 with TRBJ2-1, with 8 bases that match TRBD2. The CDR3 consists of 15 residues. After removal of 4 bases from V and 9 bases from J, the junction contained 11 bases not matched to a gene. Germline V gene lookup returns CDR1 SGHVS and CDR2 FNYEAQ. The CDR3 DNA reads as TGTGCCAGCAGCTCCGGACTAGCAGTTTCGGGTGAGCAGTTCTTC. This encodes CASSSGLAVSGEQFF.

This rearrangement joins TRBV7-2 to TRBJ1-6; no clear D. CDR1 is SGHTA and CDR2 is FQGNSA in the germline V gene. The CDR3 consists of 16 residues. With 0 bases removed from V and 5 bases from J, the gap between germline ends came to 11 bases. In DNA, the CDR3 is TGTGCCAGCAGCTTAGCAGGGCTTCTTAATAATTCACCCCTCCACTTT. It yields the protein CASSLAGLLNNSPLHF. The full variable domain, completed using reference TRBV7-2 and TRBJ1-6, is GAGVSQSPSNKVTEKGKDVELRCDPISGHTALYWYRQSLGQGLEFLIYFQGNSAPDKSGLPSDRFSAERTGGSVSTLTIQRTQQEDSAVYLCASSLAGLLNNSPLHFGNGTRLTVT.

This clone was found once. V and J are TRBV5-1 and TRBJ2-3; D is unclear. The CDR3 is 15 residues long. V was clipped by 0 bases and J by 4 bases, with 12 bases between them. Germline V gene lookup returns CDR1 SGHRS and CDR2 YFSETQ. The CDR3 nucleotides read TGCGCCAGCAGCTTGGGTAGCCTAGACTCAGATACGCAGTATTTT. Residues: CASSLGSLDSDTQYF.